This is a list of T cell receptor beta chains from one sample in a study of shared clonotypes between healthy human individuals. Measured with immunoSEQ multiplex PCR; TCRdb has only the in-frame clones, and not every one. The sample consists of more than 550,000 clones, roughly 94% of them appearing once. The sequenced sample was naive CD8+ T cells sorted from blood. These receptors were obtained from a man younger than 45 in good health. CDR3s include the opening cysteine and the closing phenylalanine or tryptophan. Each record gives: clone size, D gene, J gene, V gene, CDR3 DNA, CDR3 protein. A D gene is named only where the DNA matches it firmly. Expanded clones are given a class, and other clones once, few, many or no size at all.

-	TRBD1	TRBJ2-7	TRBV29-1	TGCAGCGTTGAATCCTCGGGACAGGAATCCTACGAGCAGTACTTC	CSVESSGQESYEQYF
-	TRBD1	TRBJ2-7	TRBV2	TGTGCCAGCAGGGTGGGACAGGGAAGTTTCTACGAGCAGTACTTC	CASRVGQGSFYEQYF
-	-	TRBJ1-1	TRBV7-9	TGTGCCAGCAGCTCTCTAGACAGACTTAACACTGAAGCTTTCTTT	CASSSLDRLNTEAFF
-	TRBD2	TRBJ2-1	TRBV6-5	TGTGCCAGCAGTTACCTTACTAGCGACTACAATGAGCAGTTCTTC	CASSYLTSDYNEQFF
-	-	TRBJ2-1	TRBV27	TGTGCCAGCACCGCGGCTAGCTCCTACAATGAGCAGTTCTTC	CASTAASSYNEQFF
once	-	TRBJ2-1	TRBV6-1	TGTGCCAGCAGTGAACGATATGAGCAGTTCTTC	CASSERYEQFF
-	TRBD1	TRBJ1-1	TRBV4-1	TGCGCCAGCAGCCCGGGACAGGGGGCCGCTGAAGCTTTCTTT	CASSPGQGAAEAFF
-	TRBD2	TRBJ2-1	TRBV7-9	TGTGCCAGCAGCCAGATAAGCGGGGGGGAGTTCTTC	CASSQISGGEFF
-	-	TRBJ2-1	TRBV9	TGTGCCAGCAGCGTAGAACAGGAATACAATGAGCAGTTCTTC	CASSVEQEYNEQFF
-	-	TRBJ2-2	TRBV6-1	TGTGCCAGCAGGGACCGGGAGTTCACCGGGGAGCTGTTTTTT	CASRDREFTGELFF
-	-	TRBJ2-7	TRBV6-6	TGTGCCAGCAGTTACTCAGGTGGATACTACGAGCAGTACTTC	CASSYSGGYYEQYF
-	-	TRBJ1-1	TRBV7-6	TGTGCCAGCAGCTTAGGGGGGGGAGAAGCTTTCTTT	CASSLGGGEAFF
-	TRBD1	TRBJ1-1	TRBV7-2	TGTGCCAGCAGCCTCTACTCGACAGGGGAAGGCATGAACACTGAAGCTTTCTTT	CASSLYSTGEGMNTEAFF